These T cell receptor beta chains were read from a single sample in a study of circulating and synovial CD4+ cells in juvenile arthritis. Assay: immunoSEQ multiplex PCR; the TCRdb copy retains only in-frame clones and omits some. The profile covers 39,000 or so clones, with roughly 94% appearing a single time and around 0.66% taken by the ten largest. The material sequenced was CD4+ T cells from blood. Receptors were obtained from a human donor with juvenile idiopathic arthritis. CDR3s include the opening cysteine and the closing phenylalanine or tryptophan. Fields, in order: J gene, clone size, D gene, V gene, CDR3 protein, CDR3 DNA. The D gene is left open where the match is weak. Rows give clone size only sometimes, using once, few, many, or a class for an expanded clone.

TRBJ2-5	NA	NA	TRBV4-1	CASSNPRGARETQYF	TGCGCCAGCAGTAATCCCCGGGGGGCCAGAGAGACCCAGTACTTC
TRBJ1-6	NA	TRBD1	TRBV4-3	CASSQEGGGQVYNSPLHF	TGCGCCAGCAGCCAAGAAGGGGGGGGACAGGTCTATAATTCCCCCCTCCACTTT
TRBJ1-2	NA	NA	TRBV7-2	CASRAFNGYGYTF	TGTGCCAGCAGAGCTTTTAATGGCTATGGCTACACCTTC
TRBJ2-6	NA	TRBD1	TRBV6-4	CASSDWGTGHSGANVLTF	TGTGCCAGCAGTGACTGGGGGACAGGCCACTCTGGGGCCAACGTCCTGACTTTC
TRBJ2-2	NA	NA	TRBV15	CATSRRGTGELFF	TGTGCCACCAGCAGGCGGGGCACCGGGGAGCTGTTTTTT
TRBJ2-2	NA	NA	TRBV4-1	CASSGRTANTGELFF	TGCGCCAGCAGCGGCCGGACAGCGAACACCGGGGAGCTGTTTTTT
TRBJ2-5	NA	NA	TRBV18	CASSPGFQETQYF	TGTGCCAGCTCACCCGGGTTCCAAGAGACCCAGTACTTC
TRBJ1-1	NA	TRBD1	TRBV7-2	CASSPDRGGTEAFF	TGTGCCAGCAGCCCAGACAGGGGTGGCACTGAAGCTTTCTTT
TRBJ1-2	NA	NA	TRBV4-1	CASSATRQGTYGYTF	TGCGCCAGCAGCGCAACGCGTCAGGGGACCTATGGCTACACCTTC
TRBJ1-1	NA	TRBD1	TRBV5-4	CASSLRQGGEAFF	TGTGCCAGCAGCCTACGACAGGGTGGTGAAGCTTTCTTT
TRBJ2-3	NA	NA	TRBV5-5	CASSRTGTDTQYF	TGTGCCAGCAGCCGGACAGGCACAGATACGCAGTATTTT
TRBJ1-4	NA	TRBD1	TRBV5-1	CASSLDRGHDEKLFF	TGCGCCAGCAGCTTAGACAGGGGGCACGATGAAAAACTGTTTTTT
TRBJ1-2	NA	TRBD1	TRBV5-6	CASSVRDRGGGYTF	TGTGCCAGCAGCGTCCGGGACAGGGGTGGTGGCTACACCTTC
TRBJ2-2	NA	NA	TRBV5-5	CASSLLPGGANTGELFF	TGTGCCAGCAGCCTACTCCCGGGGGGCGCGAACACCGGGGAGCTGTTTTTT
TRBJ1-2	NA	NA	TRBV28	CAGGAGDYGYTF	TGTGCCGGGGGGGCAGGGGACTATGGCTACACCTTC
TRBJ1-6	NA	TRBD1	TRBV28	CASSLEGANNSPLHF	TGTGCCAGCAGTTTAGAGGGGGCGAATAATTCACCCCTCCACTTT
TRBJ1-1	NA	NA	TRBV7-9	CASSLGREGTEAFF	TGTGCCAGCAGCTTAGGGCGGGAGGGCACTGAAGCTTTCTTT
TRBJ1-4	NA	NA	TRBV5-8	CASSLALGHRNEKLFF	TGTGCCAGCAGCTTGGCCCTAGGACACCGGAATGAAAAACTGTTTTTT
TRBJ1-3	NA	NA	TRBV10-3	CAIAGYAGNTIYF	TGTGCCATCGCGGGTTACGCTGGAAACACCATATATTTT
TRBJ2-3	NA	TRBD2	TRBV6-1	CAIRGVLPRVDTQYF	TGTGCCATCCGGGGGGTCCTACCACGGGTAGATACGCAGTATTTT
TRBJ2-7	NA	TRBD1	TRBV10-3	CAISAGTGFTYEQYF	TGTGCCATCAGTGCAGGGACAGGGTTCACCTACGAGCAGTACTTC
TRBJ2-3	NA	TRBD2	TRBV27	CASSAGRGGFTQYF	TGTGCCAGCAGTGCGGGACGGGGGGGTTTTACGCAGTATTTT
TRBJ1-2	NA	NA	TRBV4-3	CASSQDITGTIGNGYTF	TGCGCCAGCAGCCAAGACATAACAGGGACTATTGGGAATGGCTACACCTTC
TRBJ2-1	once	NA	TRBV2	CASQQHGEQFF	TGTGCCAGCCAGCAGCACGGGGAGCAGTTCTTC
TRBJ2-1	NA	NA	TRBV19	CASPGLELGRQFF	TGTGCCAGTCCCGGCCTCGAGCTCGGGAGACAGTTCTTC
TRBJ2-3	NA	NA	TRBV2	CASTPLRADTQYF	TGTGCCAGCACTCCCCTGCGAGCGGATACGCAGTATTTT
TRBJ2-2	NA	TRBD2	TRBV7-8	CASSALSGGAPGELFF	TGTGCCAGCAGCGCCCTGAGCGGGGGGGCCCCCGGGGAGCTGTTTTTT
TRBJ2-7	NA	NA	TRBV2	CASSTGIEQYF	TGTGCCAGCAGTACAGGGATAGAGCAGTACTTC
TRBJ2-2	NA	NA	TRBV4-3	CASSPPGGRTGELFF	TGCGCCAGCAGCCCCCCCGGAGGGAGAACCGGGGAGCTGTTTTTT
TRBJ1-5	NA	TRBD1	TRBV16	CASSRGQGINQPQHF	TGTGCCAGCAGCCGGGGACAGGGGATTAATCAGCCCCAGCATTTT
TRBJ1-5	NA	TRBD1	TRBV7-3	CASRPRTGDDQPQHF	TGTGCCAGCAGACCAAGGACAGGGGACGATCAGCCCCAGCATTTT
TRBJ2-5	NA	TRBD2	TRBV14	CASSQDASGRGAQYF	TGTGCCAGCAGCCAAGATGCGAGCGGGCGGGGGGCCCAGTACTTC
TRBJ1-5	NA	NA	TRBV5-5	CASSLSADYQPQHF	TGTGCCAGCAGCTTGTCGGCAGACTATCAGCCCCAGCATTTT
TRBJ1-4	NA	TRBD1	TRBV6-5	CASSRSGGAREKLFF	TGTGCCAGCAGTCGATCAGGGGGCGCAAGGGAAAAACTGTTTTTT
TRBJ2-7	NA	TRBD1	TRBV6-1	CASSQSGGSPYEQYF	TGTGCCAGCAGTCAATCAGGGGGCAGCCCCTACGAGCAGTACTTC
TRBJ2-5	once	NA	TRBV7-9	CASTTVGARETQYF	TGTGCCAGCACCACGGTGGGGGCTCGGGAGACCCAGTACTTC
TRBJ2-2	NA	TRBD2	TRBV28	CASTLILAGGPTGELFF	TGTGCCAGCACCCTGATACTAGCGGGGGGCCCAACCGGGGAGCTGTTTTTT
TRBJ1-2	NA	NA	TRBV18	CASSPGLEDYGYTF	TGTGCCAGCTCACCGGGACTGGAGGACTATGGCTACACCTTC
TRBJ1-4	NA	TRBD1	TRBV4-2	CASTAKTGANEKLFF	TGTGCCAGCACCGCCAAGACAGGGGCTAATGAAAAACTGTTTTTT
TRBJ2-1	NA	TRBD2	TRBV29-1	CSHAGTTPHATNEQFF	TGCAGCCATGCCGGGACTACACCACACGCTACAAATGAGCAGTTCTTC
TRBJ2-5	NA	TRBD2	TRBV15	CATSSRGGMETQYF	TGTGCCACCAGCAGCCGGGGGGGCATGGAGACCCAGTACTTC
TRBJ1-3	NA	NA	TRBV7-2	CASSPLGGSGNTIYF	TGTGCCAGCAGCCCCTTGGGGGGGTCTGGAAACACCATATATTTT
TRBJ2-7	NA	NA	TRBV28	CASSLIFAYEQYF	TGTGCCAGCAGTTTGATTTTCGCCTACGAGCAGTACTTC
TRBJ2-2	NA	TRBD2	TRBV19	CASSLWGGTGELFF	TGTGCCAGTTCTCTATGGGGGGGCACCGGGGAGCTGTTTTTT
TRBJ1-4	NA	NA	TRBV5-5	CASSFHGGGGEKLFF	TGTGCCAGCAGCTTCCACGGGGGGGGCGGTGAAAAACTGTTTTTT
TRBJ1-2	NA	NA	TRBV5-1	CASSLQYQGGGFYGYTF	TGCGCCAGCAGCTTGCAATACCAGGGAGGGGGATTCTATGGCTACACCTTC
TRBJ2-3	once	TRBD2	TRBV6-1	CASSASGVSTDTQYF	TGTGCCAGCAGTGCTAGCGGGGTTAGCACAGATACGCAGTATTTT
TRBJ1-5	NA	NA	TRBV6-5	CASSYRHSIGPQHF	TGTGCCAGCAGTTACAGACATTCGATTGGACCCCAGCATTTT
TRBJ1-6	NA	TRBD1	TRBV7-2	CASSPRRDRGGSPLHF	TGTGCCAGCAGCCCCCGGCGGGACAGGGGTGGTTCACCCCTCCACTTT
TRBJ2-7	NA	TRBD2	TRBV29-1	CSGKRGSYEQYF	TGCAGCGGGAAGCGGGGGAGCTACGAGCAGTACTTC
TRBJ1-1	NA	NA	TRBV30	CAWRRQGLFGTEAFF	TGTGCCTGGAGACGGCAGGGGCTCTTTGGGACTGAAGCTTTCTTT
TRBJ2-7	NA	TRBD2	TRBV27	CASSLAGGFYEQYF	TGTGCCAGCAGTCTAGCGGGGGGTTTTTACGAGCAGTACTTC
TRBJ1-2	once	NA	TRBV6-5	CASRADGINYGYTF	TGTGCCAGCAGAGCAGACGGGATTAACTATGGCTACACCTTC